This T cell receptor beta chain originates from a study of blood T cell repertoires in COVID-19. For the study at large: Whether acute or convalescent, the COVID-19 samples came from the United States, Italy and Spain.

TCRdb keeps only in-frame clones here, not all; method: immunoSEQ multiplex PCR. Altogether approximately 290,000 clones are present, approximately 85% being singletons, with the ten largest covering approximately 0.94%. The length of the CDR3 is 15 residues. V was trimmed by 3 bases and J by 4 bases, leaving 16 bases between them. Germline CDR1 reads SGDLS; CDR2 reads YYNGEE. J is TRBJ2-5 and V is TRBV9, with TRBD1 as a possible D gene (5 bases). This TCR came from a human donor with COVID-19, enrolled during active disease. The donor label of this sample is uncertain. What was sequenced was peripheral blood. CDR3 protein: CASSENLGVGETQYF. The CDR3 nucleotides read TGTGCCAGCAGCGAGAACCTAGGGGTAGGAGAGACCCAGTACTTC.